The present T cell receptor (beta chain) was sequenced within a study of blood T cells in healthy people across ages. Study-level results: The unsorted PBMCs prevented any conclusive comparison of naive versus antigen-experienced cells.

Using a J-beta primer mix together with a sample-barcoded 5' primer, a second PCR was run for roughly 6 to 12 cycles. Sequencing of every sample gave 3 million or more CDR3-containing paired-end reads. TCRdb re-analysed the 5' RACE reads in MiXCR, keeping a single row per CDR3 protein. The sample has 1.5 million to 2 million distinct CDR3 sequences; about 39% are singletons. With respect to this clonotype: The antigen is unknown. The junction departs from germline at one end; a sequencing error may be responsible.

This TCR was recovered from a human donor in good health. Sequenced: blood.

The CDR3 loop is CAGSRTTGGGTF. The CDR3 region has the DNA TGTGCCGGCAGCCGTACAACAGGGGGAGGCACCTTC. This chain joins TRBV28 and TRBJ1-2, with 8 bases that match TRBD1. The CDR3 covers 12 residues. The germline CDR1 and CDR2 sequences are MDHEN and SYDVKM.